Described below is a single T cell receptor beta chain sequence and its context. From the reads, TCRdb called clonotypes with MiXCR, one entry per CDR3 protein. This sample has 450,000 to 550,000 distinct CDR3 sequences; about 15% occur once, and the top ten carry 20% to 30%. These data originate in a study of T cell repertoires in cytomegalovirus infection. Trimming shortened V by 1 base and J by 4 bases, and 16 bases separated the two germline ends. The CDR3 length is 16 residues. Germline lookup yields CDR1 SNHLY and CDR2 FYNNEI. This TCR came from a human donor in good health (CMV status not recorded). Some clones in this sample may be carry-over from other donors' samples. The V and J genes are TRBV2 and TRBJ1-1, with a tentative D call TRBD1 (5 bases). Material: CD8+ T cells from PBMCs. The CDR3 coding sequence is TGTGCCAGCAGTGAAGGTTCGGAGGGGCTGGGCACTGAAGCTTTCTTT. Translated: CASSEGSEGLGTEAFF.